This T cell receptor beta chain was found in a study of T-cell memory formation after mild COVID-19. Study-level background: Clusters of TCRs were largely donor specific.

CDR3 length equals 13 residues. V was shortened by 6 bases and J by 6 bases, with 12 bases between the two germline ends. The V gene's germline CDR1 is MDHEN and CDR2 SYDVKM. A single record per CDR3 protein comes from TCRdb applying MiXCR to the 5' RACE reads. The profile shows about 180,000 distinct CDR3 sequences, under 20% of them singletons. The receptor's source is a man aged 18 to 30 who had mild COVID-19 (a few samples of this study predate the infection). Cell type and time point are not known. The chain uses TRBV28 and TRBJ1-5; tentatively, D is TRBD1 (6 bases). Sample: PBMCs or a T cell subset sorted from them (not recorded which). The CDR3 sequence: CASRRGSGQPQHF. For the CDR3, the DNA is TGTGCCAGCAGAAGGGGGTCGGGTCAGCCCCAGCATTTT.